This T cell receptor beta chain derives from a study of T-cell memory formation after mild COVID-19. Broader study findings: Pre-infection memory showed some responding clones, and this suggested that cross-reactive memory joined. CD8+ contracting clones occupied EMRA, while CD4+ ones occupied mainly CM and EM.

Comments on this clonotype: Its antigen is still unknown.

The CDR3 totals 18 residues. Germline loops: CDR1 SGHTA, CDR2 FQGNSA. Germline trimming cut 7 bases from V and 0 bases from J; bases unmatched to any gene: 12. TCRdb independently ran MiXCR on the 5' RACE reads; one entry per CDR3 protein. The profile shows hundreds of thousands of distinct CDR3 sequences, around an eighth of them singletons. Sequencing used PBMCs or a T cell subset sorted from them (not recorded which). This receptor was taken from a man between 18 and 35 years old who had mild COVID-19 (a few samples of this study predate the infection). Cell type and time point are not known. The rearrangement links TRBV7-2 to TRBJ2-1; TRBD2 agrees at 10 bases. CDR3 protein: CASTPSLAGVSSYNEQFF. The CDR3 bases are TGTGCCAGCACCCCGTCGCTAGCGGGGGTGAGCTCCTACAATGAGCAGTTCTTC.